This T cell receptor beta chain was recovered during a study of cytomegalovirus exposure and HLA in healthy donors (dated by TCRdb to between 2016 and 2019). A note on the overall study: An earlier analysis of some 500 of the donors reported approximately 300 Gb of sequence data and around 120 million unique TCR beta sequences from roughly 200 million T cells. Approximately 300 gigabases of sequencing data and roughly 90 million unique TCR sequences were included in an early release covering 500 to 750 HLA-typed donors. The genetic ancestry cluster associated with self-reported Caucasian donors included about 81% of the roughly 400 genotyped donors. The aim of the study was to test whether cataloging public T cell receptors could identify signatures of past pathogen exposure. The study used immunosequencing to profile the T cell repertoires of around 600 subjects and linked those repertoires to cytomegalovirus serostatus. In addition to the first cohort of roughly 700 subjects, a separate validation cohort of approximately 120 different subjects was used. To predict cytomegalovirus infection status, the study brought together high-throughput TCR immunosequencing, statistical association of individual TCRs with disease status, and machine learning. A later analysis re-analyzed previously published TCR beta repertoires from roughly 600 donors and added high-resolution HLA genotyping to study TCR occurrence patterns. Rather than drawing on any new phenotypic data, the later analysis identified candidate immune exposures from TCR beta sequences and the way those sequences occurred across donors. An earlier analysis of 587 of the donors used high-throughput TCR beta sequencing to judge whether each TCR beta V gene segment behaved as functional or pseudogenic. Donor age, sex, ethnicity and CMV serostatus were collected together with the repertoire data. Genome-wide SNP genotypes for about three fifths of the roughly 670 donors were used in a later genetic analysis, which treated that subset as a discovery cohort. Every discovery cohort repertoire had been produced on one sequencing platform. HLA typing included class I and class II loci at four-digit resolution. The number of donors typed differed by locus, with about 629-630 for A, B, C, DRB1 and DQB1, approximately 500 for DQA1, under 610 for DPA1, and 400 to 490 for DPB1. Roughly 5 DR-DQ haplotypes were handled as single units for association and clustering, since linkage in the cohort was strong. Among several hundred genotyped donors of the cohort, an average of approximately 220,000 unique TCR beta nucleotide sequences was sequenced per donor, of which 15% to 20% were non-productive.

The research as a whole found: Most TCR sequences were seen in very few donors, while some public TCRs were found in many individuals. Only TCR beta chains were sequenced in this cohort, and the absence of alpha or paired-chain data limited detectable features. Compared with the approximately 670-donor mean, donors in an Asian-associated ancestry cluster had fewer N-insertions in productive TCRs, according to a later genetic analysis. Because some donors lacked HLA typing at each locus, the association tests relied only on the typed subset. A further reported finding was that TCR beta sequences accurately predicted the HLA-A and HLA-B alleles for most subjects in the first cohort. V-gene and J-gene trimming of TCR beta chains was associated with a missense DCLRE1C variant in a later genetic analysis, and the association was replicated in an independent cohort. A later analysis associated about 17,000 TCR beta sequences with specific HLA alleles at a false discovery rate of 0.05. A total of about 180 TCR beta chains were listed by the study as associated with cytomegalovirus. When HLA alleles, especially DR and DQ, strongly co-occurred, TCR associations were difficult to assign to individual alleles. CMV serostatus was the only immune exposure information available for the cohort. In a later analysis, the rate of TCR association differed among HLA loci, with DRB1 alleles having the most associated TCRs and HLA-C alleles having the fewest. In vitro tests confirmed that a few of the cytomegalovirus-associated TCR beta chains recognize cytomegalovirus antigens. Correlated functional status among segregating V segments might reflect linkage disequilibrium, but an unknown experimental factor could not be ruled out. In a later analysis, HLA-associated TCR beta chains were found to be more clonally expanded and to have lower generation probabilities than equally common non-associated chains. The classifier was reported to diagnose cytomegalovirus status with high specificity and sensitivity in both the original cohort and the validation cohort. The sequencing pipeline was judged likely to have produced a cluster of highly shared sequence variants as a technical artifact. According to the authors, the approach could potentially be generalized to other disease states and immunological phenotypes. Sequencing depth was assumed to be roughly uniform across donors in the presence/absence analyses, though that assumption may not hold. According to a later analysis, parvovirus B19, influenza, CMV and Epstein-Barr virus appeared linked to several top co-occurrence clusters. Some 15 rarely observed V segments, including chromosome 9 orphons, were excluded from the earlier analysis of some 590 of the donors because counts were too low. According to a later analysis, most CMV-associated TCR beta chains appeared to be HLA-restricted, and the HLA associations seemed to be driven largely by CMV exposure. Broadly in line with IMGT annotations, most TCR beta V segments showed up in productive rearrangements about 87% or about 30% of the time in an earlier analysis of several hundred of the donors.

This clone was seen only once. The antigen it recognizes is unknown. No much larger clonotype is one base removed from it; base qualities were not supplied. The library was generated by the immunoSEQ multiplex PCR assay. A mixture of 60 forward primers for TCR Vbeta segments and 13 reverse primers for TCR Jbeta segments was used in the multiplex PCR. The CDR3 region of rearranged TCR beta genes was amplified from genomic DNA with a multiplex PCR assay. On the Illumina HiSeq System, the amplified TCR beta libraries were sequenced as 87-base-pair reads. For the original study's pipeline: Across the 500 to 750 repertoires, a later analysis counted around 80 million unique TCR beta chains, around 10 million of which were shared by at least two donors. A nearest-neighbor algorithm error-corrected the raw reads and collapsed the reads into unique sequences, merging closely related sequences to remove PCR and sequencing errors. To assign V, D and J gene segments, CDR3 sequences were aligned to IMGT reference sequences. For a sequence to be retained, at least a six-nucleotide match to both a V gene segment and a J gene segment was required. Rearrangements were classified as productive when the CDR3 lacked stop codons and remained in frame with V and J, and all other rearrangements were classified as non-productive. Following IMGT convention, CDR3 was defined as the stretch from the second conserved V-encoded cysteine up to the conserved J-encoded phenylalanine. The earlier analysis of 550 to 650 of the donors excluded any sequence lacking an unambiguous match to a single V gene segment. In an earlier analysis of several hundred of the donors, V segments were called functional above 56.7% productive rearrangements and were called segregating when the between-donor standard deviation exceeded 5%. A statistical classification framework was built to diagnose cytomegalovirus status from the catalog of TCR beta chain sequences. A later analysis assigned V and J genes by comparing TCR nucleotide sequences with IMGT/GENE-DB human TR gene sequences. The TCRdist pipeline was used in a later analysis to assign CDR3 sequences and most-parsimonious VDJ recombination scenarios. In a later analysis, each TCR beta chain was defined by its CDR3 amino acid sequence together with its V-gene family, and reads lacking a unique V-gene family were excluded. In a later analysis, 450 to 600 highly shared, low-generation-probability nucleotide sequences were removed to address suspected cross-contamination and a sequencing artifact. A later analysis calculated a clonal expansion index for each public chain from normalized within-repertoire ranks of inferred template counts. Generation probabilities in a later analysis came from a VDJ recombination model fitted to out-of-frame rearrangements, and those results were checked against IGoR. In a later analysis, hypergeometric tests were used to score TCR-TCR, TCR-HLA and TCR-CMV co-occurrence, with a repertoire-size bias correction applied to TCR pairs. In a later analysis, false discovery rates were estimated by permuting HLA or CMV assignments 20 times. In a later analysis, co-occurring TCRs were grouped with DBSCAN, and TCRdist sequence similarity was added when clustering was performed within HLA-allele-positive subsets. Repertoires with fewer than 30,000 or more than 120,000 public chains were left out of co-occurrence clustering, as were four to six repertoires with anomalous nucleotide sharing. The immuneACCESS repertoire file appears here via TCRdb, limited to in-frame rearrangements. These files lack a portion of the clones; in checked studies, under half of the deficit traces to unresolved V genes, and the cause of the others is not known. That table gives V, J and clone size, and the DNA gave D and trimming. The sample data list approximately 170,000 clones, and 70% to 90% of these were observed just once. Of the sample, about 0.8% is held by the ten largest clones.

The cohort consisted of 600 to 700 healthy bone marrow donors. All cohort members were sampled while nominally healthy, although unrecorded immune exposures were likely present. The donor tested CMV seronegative, placing the donor among the 352 seronegative members of the cohort. A peripheral blood sample was collected from each donor, and TCR beta sequencing was performed on peripheral blood mononuclear cells. Genomic DNA extraction from the blood cell samples was performed with the Qiagen DNeasy Blood Extraction Kit. The sample consisted of PBMCs. The source is a woman aged 18-30 years in good health and CMV-seronegative.

The DNA sequence follows: TGTGCCAGCAGCTCCCGGACAGGGAGGGGCACTGAAGCTTTCTTT. Its protein product is CASSSRTGRGTEAFF. The chain joins TRBV7-9 to TRBJ1-1; 8 nucleotides in the junction match TRBD1. CDR1 and CDR2, per the germline V gene (reference sequence), are SEHNR and FQNEAQ. CDR3 length: 15 amino acids, cysteine to phenylalanine. The kept DNA is CDR3 alone, 45 bases in frame from the first base. V trim: 4 bases; J trim: 4 bases; unmatched bases: 8.